The rows below give T cell receptor beta chains drawn from one sample of a study of regulatory T cells in long-lasting Graves disease. Each CDR3 protein gets one entry after TCRdb re-called the multiplex PCR reads with MiXCR. The sample records 350,000 to 500,000 distinct CDR3 sequences, roughly 15% being singletons. Separately, the same data were catalogued under a study of T cells in Graves' hyperthyroidism and ophthalmopathy.

The sample consisted of peripheral blood mononuclear cells (PBMCs), taken at new diagnosis, from a patient treated with antithyroid drugs. The source is a woman aged 45-59 years with Graves disease. Each CDR3 is given with its conserved first and last residue. D genes are given only for firm matches. Clone size is not always given. Where it is, it says once, few, many or a class for expanded clones.

D gene: TRBD2; J gene: TRBJ2-5; CDR3 length: 17; V gene: TRBV12-3/TRBV12-4; clone size: once; CDR3 protein: CASSLPGLAGAGETQYF; CDR3 DNA: TGTGCCAGCAGTTTACCGGGACTAGCGGGAGCAGGGGAGACCCAGTACTTC
D gene: TRBD1; J gene: TRBJ1-2; CDR3 length: 16; V gene: TRBV6-1; clone size: few; CDR3 protein: CASSQHQSGGLYGYTF; CDR3 DNA: TGTGCCAGCAGCCAACACCAATCAGGGGGACTATATGGCTACACCTTC
D gene: -; J gene: TRBJ2-1; CDR3 length: 15; V gene: TRBV7-2; clone size: -; CDR3 protein: CASSLVVTANNEQFF; CDR3 DNA: TGTGCCAGCAGCTTAGTTGTGACGGCAAACAATGAGCAGTTCTTC
D gene: TRBD2; J gene: TRBJ2-1; CDR3 length: 16; V gene: TRBV18; clone size: few; CDR3 protein: CASSPIDAGGGNEQFF; CDR3 DNA: TGTGCCAGCTCACCCATTGACGCGGGAGGAGGTAATGAGCAGTTCTTC
D gene: -; J gene: TRBJ2-5; CDR3 length: 14; V gene: TRBV7-2; clone size: few; CDR3 protein: CASSSPGGTETQYF; CDR3 DNA: TGTGCCAGCAGCTCGCCTGGGGGGACAGAGACCCAGTACTTC
D gene: TRBD2; J gene: TRBJ2-7; CDR3 length: 15; V gene: TRBV24-1; clone size: many; CDR3 protein: CATSDGSGNSYEQYF; CDR3 DNA: TGTGCCACCAGTGATGGAAGCGGGAATTCCTACGAGCAGTACTTC
D gene: TRBD2; J gene: TRBJ2-3; CDR3 length: 17; V gene: TRBV2; clone size: many; CDR3 protein: CASRETGTSGSSDTQYF; CDR3 DNA: TGTGCCAGCAGGGAAACCGGGACTAGCGGGAGTTCAGATACGCAGTATTTT
D gene: -; J gene: TRBJ2-3; CDR3 length: 14; V gene: TRBV4-1; clone size: -; CDR3 protein: CASSQMLNTGTQYF; CDR3 DNA: TGCGCCAGCAGCCAAATGTTGAACACAGGTACGCAGTATTTT
D gene: -; J gene: TRBJ2-1; CDR3 length: 12; V gene: TRBV29-1; clone size: -; CDR3 protein: CSVEGRENEQFF; CDR3 DNA: TGCAGCGTTGAAGGTCGGGAGAATGAGCAGTTCTTC
D gene: -; J gene: TRBJ1-2; CDR3 length: 14; V gene: TRBV18; clone size: -; CDR3 protein: CASSRPEISNGYTF; CDR3 DNA: TGTGCCAGCTCACGTCCCGAGATCTCGAATGGCTACACCTTC
D gene: TRBD1; J gene: TRBJ2-7; CDR3 length: 15; V gene: TRBV11-2; clone size: many; CDR3 protein: CASSQVAGTAYEQYF; CDR3 DNA: TGTGCCAGCAGCCAAGTTGCAGGGACAGCCTACGAGCAGTACTTC
D gene: -; J gene: TRBJ2-7; CDR3 length: 17; V gene: TRBV28; clone size: many; CDR3 protein: CASSFHRTGTPGYEQYF; CDR3 DNA: TGTGCCAGCAGTTTCCATAGGACCGGAACACCGGGCTACGAGCAGTACTTC
D gene: -; J gene: TRBJ2-7; CDR3 length: 12; V gene: TRBV19; clone size: few; CDR3 protein: CASNQGMDEQYF; CDR3 DNA: TGTGCCAGTAATCAGGGTATGGACGAGCAGTACTTC
D gene: -; J gene: TRBJ2-1; CDR3 length: 11; V gene: TRBV2; clone size: many; CDR3 protein: CASSEVNEQFF; CDR3 DNA: TGTGCCAGCAGTGAAGTTAATGAGCAGTTCTTC
D gene: -; J gene: TRBJ2-1; CDR3 length: 11; V gene: TRBV5-1; clone size: many; CDR3 protein: CASSTGYEQFF; CDR3 DNA: TGCGCCAGCAGCACTGGCTATGAGCAGTTCTTC
D gene: -; J gene: TRBJ2-3; CDR3 length: 12; V gene: TRBV7-2; clone size: -; CDR3 protein: CDSSPRTDTQYF; CDR3 DNA: TGTGACAGCAGCCCTCGCACAGATACGCAGTATTTT
D gene: -; J gene: TRBJ2-3; CDR3 length: 15; V gene: TRBV30; clone size: few; CDR3 protein: CAWKTGGVGTDTQYF; CDR3 DNA: TGTGCCTGGAAAACCGGCGGGGTGGGCACAGATACGCAGTATTTT
D gene: TRBD2; J gene: TRBJ2-7; CDR3 length: 15; V gene: TRBV28; clone size: many; CDR3 protein: CASNSGLAADYEQYF; CDR3 DNA: TGTGCCAGCAACTCGGGACTAGCGGCTGATTACGAGCAGTACTTC
D gene: TRBD2; J gene: TRBJ2-5; CDR3 length: 16; V gene: TRBV9; clone size: many; CDR3 protein: CASSVSGLAGQETQYF; CDR3 DNA: TGTGCCAGCAGCGTCTCCGGACTAGCGGGACAAGAGACCCAGTACTTC
D gene: TRBD2; J gene: TRBJ2-3; CDR3 length: 13; V gene: TRBV12-5; clone size: many; CDR3 protein: CASTGAGEDTQYF; CDR3 DNA: TGTGCTAGTACAGGAGCGGGAGAGGATACGCAGTATTTT
D gene: -; J gene: TRBJ1-2; CDR3 length: 15; V gene: TRBV7-9; clone size: few; CDR3 protein: CASSFLGSLNYGYTF; CDR3 DNA: TGTGCCAGCAGCTTTTTGGGCAGTCTTAACTATGGCTACACCTTC
D gene: TRBD2; J gene: TRBJ2-1; CDR3 length: 18; V gene: TRBV12-5; clone size: many; CDR3 protein: CASGPAGPGTSGVNEQFF; CDR3 DNA: TGTGCTAGTGGTCCCGCGGGGCCTGGGACTAGCGGGGTCAATGAGCAGTTCTTC
D gene: -; J gene: TRBJ2-3; CDR3 length: 15; V gene: TRBV28; clone size: -; CDR3 protein: CASSERGVRADTQYF; CDR3 DNA: TGTGCCAGCAGTGAAAGGGGTGTGAGGGCAGATACGCAGTATTTT
D gene: -; J gene: TRBJ2-5; CDR3 length: 12; V gene: TRBV3-1; clone size: many; CDR3 protein: CASSSSQETQYF; CDR3 DNA: TGTGCCAGCAGCTCGAGCCAAGAGACCCAGTACTTC
D gene: -; J gene: TRBJ1-2; CDR3 length: 14; V gene: TRBV28; clone size: few; CDR3 protein: CASSEPTGIYGYTF; CDR3 DNA: TGTGCCAGCAGTGAGCCAACAGGGATCTATGGCTACACCTTC
D gene: -; J gene: TRBJ1-5; CDR3 length: 15; V gene: TRBV18; clone size: many; CDR3 protein: CASSGPGPSNQPQHF; CDR3 DNA: TGTGCCAGCTCAGGACCGGGACCGAGCAATCAGCCCCAGCATTTT
D gene: -; J gene: TRBJ1-5; CDR3 length: 15; V gene: TRBV28; clone size: many; CDR3 protein: CASSWRGRSNQPQHF; CDR3 DNA: TGTGCCAGCAGTTGGAGGGGTCGGAGCAATCAGCCCCAGCATTTT
D gene: TRBD1; J gene: TRBJ1-1; CDR3 length: 15; V gene: TRBV2; clone size: few; CDR3 protein: CASSSGTGTHTEAFF; CDR3 DNA: TGTGCCAGCAGTTCCGGGACAGGGACCCACACTGAAGCTTTCTTT
D gene: TRBD1; J gene: TRBJ2-7; CDR3 length: 14; V gene: TRBV12-3/TRBV12-4; clone size: many; CDR3 protein: CASSFTRGMGEQYF; CDR3 DNA: TGTGCCAGCAGTTTTACCAGGGGGATGGGCGAGCAGTACTTC
D gene: -; J gene: TRBJ1-2; CDR3 length: 15; V gene: TRBV10-2; clone size: -; CDR3 protein: CASSESLGAHYGYTF; CDR3 DNA: TGCGCCAGCAGTGAGTCTTTGGGGGCTCACTATGGCTACACCTTC
D gene: -; J gene: TRBJ2-7; CDR3 length: 14; V gene: TRBV7-9; clone size: many; CDR3 protein: CASSLVPGTYEQYF; CDR3 DNA: TGTGCCAGCAGTTTGGTCCCAGGGACCTACGAGCAGTACTTC
D gene: -; J gene: TRBJ1-5; CDR3 length: 13; V gene: TRBV29-1; clone size: -; CDR3 protein: CSVLLQANQPQHF; CDR3 DNA: TGCAGCGTCCTCCTTCAGGCGAATCAGCCCCAGCATTTT
D gene: -; J gene: TRBJ2-1; CDR3 length: 15; V gene: TRBV27; clone size: many; CDR3 protein: CASSLLGGRNNEQFF; CDR3 DNA: TGTGCCAGCAGTTTATTAGGGGGACGGAACAATGAGCAGTTCTTC
D gene: -; J gene: TRBJ2-7; CDR3 length: 14; V gene: TRBV11-3; clone size: many; CDR3 protein: CASSLVRESYEQYF; CDR3 DNA: TGTGCCAGCAGCTTAGTTCGGGAGAGCTACGAGCAGTACTTC
D gene: -; J gene: TRBJ2-3; CDR3 length: 13; V gene: TRBV20-1; clone size: many; CDR3 protein: CSARSGGTDTQYF; CDR3 DNA: TGCAGTGCTAGATCTGGGGGCACAGATACGCAGTATTTT
D gene: TRBD1; J gene: TRBJ2-7; CDR3 length: 13; V gene: TRBV10-3; clone size: -; CDR3 protein: CAIRQGGAYEQYF; CDR3 DNA: TGTGCCATCAGACAGGGGGGTGCCTACGAGCAGTACTTC
D gene: -; J gene: TRBJ2-5; CDR3 length: 14; V gene: TRBV7-9; clone size: few; CDR3 protein: CASSLGVASETQYF; CDR3 DNA: TGTGCCAGCAGCTTAGGAGTAGCGTCGGAGACCCAGTACTTC
D gene: TRBD2; J gene: TRBJ2-1; CDR3 length: 18; V gene: TRBV27; clone size: many; CDR3 protein: CASSQPSGSISSYNEQFF; CDR3 DNA: TGTGCCAGCAGTCAACCTAGCGGGAGTATATCGTCCTACAATGAGCAGTTCTTC
D gene: -; J gene: TRBJ1-2; CDR3 length: 15; V gene: TRBV6-5; clone size: many; CDR3 protein: CASSYEYSSLRGYTF; CDR3 DNA: TGTGCCAGCAGTTACGAGTACTCTTCCCTCCGGGGCTACACCTTC
D gene: -; J gene: TRBJ2-1; CDR3 length: 13; V gene: TRBV20-1; clone size: many; CDR3 protein: CSANTGSYNEQFF; CDR3 DNA: TGCAGTGCGAACACAGGTTCCTACAATGAGCAGTTCTTC
D gene: -; J gene: TRBJ2-7; CDR3 length: 14; V gene: TRBV7-9; clone size: many; CDR3 protein: CASSLAATTYEQYF; CDR3 DNA: TGTGCCAGCAGCTTAGCAGCGACCACCTACGAGCAGTACTTC
D gene: TRBD2; J gene: TRBJ2-1; CDR3 length: 19; V gene: TRBV28; clone size: many; CDR3 protein: CASSSSGLAGAGSYNEQFF; CDR3 DNA: TGTGCCAGCAGTTCATCAGGACTAGCGGGGGCCGGATCCTACAATGAGCAGTTCTTC
D gene: TRBD1; J gene: TRBJ2-1; CDR3 length: 15; V gene: TRBV5-5; clone size: -; CDR3 protein: CASSDGQDSYNEQFF; CDR3 DNA: TGTGCCAGCAGCGACGGACAGGACTCCTACAATGAGCAGTTCTTC
D gene: TRBD1; J gene: TRBJ2-3; CDR3 length: 17; V gene: TRBV29-1; clone size: many; CDR3 protein: CSALIRRDRASTDTQYF; CDR3 DNA: TGCAGCGCCCTGATACGCCGGGACAGGGCTAGCACAGATACGCAGTATTTT